This TCR beta chain was retrieved from a study of graft-versus-host responses after intestinal transplantation. In the study overall: Transplant recipients had multivisceral, liver-intestinal, or isolated intestinal grafts. After anti-thymocyte globulin induction, recipients took tacrolimus and steroids for around three years.

Study observations and caveats: After transplant, early declines in HvG clones were associated with peak levels of circulating GvH clones. GvH clones occurred in recipient marrow; some first appeared in ileum or blood.

V shed 4 bases and J shed 8 bases, with 12 bases lying between them. This CDR3 comprises 13 residues. Germline CDR1 reads SGHNT; CDR2 reads YYREEE (reference sequence). Intraepithelial and lamina propria lymphocytes were freed from processed graft tissue. Concerning this clone itself: As yet, its antigen is unknown.

Data came from immunoSEQ multiplex PCR; TCRdb stores just in-frame clones and leaves some out. This repertoire shows some 16,000 clones, around 82% found once; its top ten account for 5% to 6%. This TCR came from a human patient who received an intestinal transplant, so some T cells may come from the graft donor. The chain employs TRBV5-4 and TRBJ2-2, with a weak D call TRBD1 (5 bases). This specimen consisted of ileum tissue, obtained 17 days after transplant. In nucleotides, the CDR3 is TGTGCCAGCAGCCCCCGCCGACAGGGGGAGCTGTTTTTT. Its translation: CASSPRRQGELFF. Looking up the rest from reference TRBV5-4 and TRBJ2-2 gives the full variable domain: ETGVTQSPTHLIKTRGQQVTLRCSSQSGHNTVSWYQQALGQGPQFIFQYYREEENGRGNFPPRFSGLQFPNYSSELNVNALELDDSALYLCASSPRRQGELFFGEGSRLTVL.